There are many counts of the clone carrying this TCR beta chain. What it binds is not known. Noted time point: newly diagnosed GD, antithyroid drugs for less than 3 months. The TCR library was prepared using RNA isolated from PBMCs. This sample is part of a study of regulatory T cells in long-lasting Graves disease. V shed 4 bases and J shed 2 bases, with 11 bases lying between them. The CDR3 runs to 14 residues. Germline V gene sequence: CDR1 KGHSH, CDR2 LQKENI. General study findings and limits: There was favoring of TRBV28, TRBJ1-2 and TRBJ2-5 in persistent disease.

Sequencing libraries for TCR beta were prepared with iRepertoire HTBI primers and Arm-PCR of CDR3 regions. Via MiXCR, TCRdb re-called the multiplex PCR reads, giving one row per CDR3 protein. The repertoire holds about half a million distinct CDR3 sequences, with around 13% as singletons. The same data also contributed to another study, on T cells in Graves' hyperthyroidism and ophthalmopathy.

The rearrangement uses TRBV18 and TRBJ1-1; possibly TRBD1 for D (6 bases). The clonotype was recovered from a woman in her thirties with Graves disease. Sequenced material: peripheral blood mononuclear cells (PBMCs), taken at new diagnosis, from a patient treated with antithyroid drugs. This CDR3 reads CASSRRDINTEAFF. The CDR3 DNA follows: TGTGCCAGCTCACGACGGGACATTAACACTGAAGCTTTCTTT.